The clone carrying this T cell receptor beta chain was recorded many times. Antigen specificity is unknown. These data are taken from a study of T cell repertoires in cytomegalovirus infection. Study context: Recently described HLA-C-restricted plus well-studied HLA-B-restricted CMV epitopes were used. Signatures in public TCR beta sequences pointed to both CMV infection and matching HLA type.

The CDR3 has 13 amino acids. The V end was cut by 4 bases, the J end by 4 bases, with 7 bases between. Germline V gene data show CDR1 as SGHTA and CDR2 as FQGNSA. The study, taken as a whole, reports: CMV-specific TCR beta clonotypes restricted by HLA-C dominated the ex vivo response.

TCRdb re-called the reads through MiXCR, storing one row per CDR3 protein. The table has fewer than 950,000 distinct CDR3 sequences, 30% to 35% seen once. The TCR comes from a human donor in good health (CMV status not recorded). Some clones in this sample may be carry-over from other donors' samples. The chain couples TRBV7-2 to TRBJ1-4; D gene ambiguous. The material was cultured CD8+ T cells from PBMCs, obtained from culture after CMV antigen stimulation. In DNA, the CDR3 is TGTGCCAGCAGCTCTGATAGTAATGAAAAACTGTTTTTT. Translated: CASSSDSNEKLFF. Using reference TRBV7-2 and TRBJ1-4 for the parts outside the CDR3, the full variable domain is GAGVSQSPSNKVTEKGKDVELRCDPISGHTALYWYRQSLGQGLEFLIYFQGNSAPDKSGLPSDRFSAERTGGSVSTLTIQRTQQEDSAVYLCASSSDSNEKLFFGSGTQLSVL.